One sample yielded the 32 T cell receptor beta chains listed below, sequenced in a study of T cell changes during pregnancy in multiple sclerosis. The table came from immunoSEQ multiplex PCR; TCRdb's copy has only in-frame clones and leaves some out. The table shows over 30,000 clones, with about 88% occurring only once. The sample in question was CD4+ T cells from peripheral blood mononuclear cells, obtained before pregnancy. These receptors originate from a female donor with multiple sclerosis, enrolled in a pregnancy study.

The genes are TRBV28 and TRBJ2-3; D is unclear. Trimming pared 2 bases from V and 7 bases from J, leaving 10 bases between. Per the germline V gene, CDR1 is MDHEN and CDR2 is SYDVKM. This CDR3 contains 13 residues. The CDR3 here is CASSLPFYYTQYF. The CDR3 coding sequence is TGTGCCAGCAGTTTACCCTTCTACTATACGCAGTATTTT.

The chain links TRBV2 to TRBJ2-1, with 9 bases that match TRBD2. CDR3 length: 13 residues. V was pared by 5 bases and J by 7 bases, with 3 bases of the junction left unmatched. Per the germline V gene, CDR1 is SNHLY and CDR2 is FYNNEI. This CDR3 reads CASSKSGRNEQFF. DNA of the CDR3: TGTGCCAGCAGTAAAAGCGGGAGGAATGAGCAGTTCTTC.

The chain combines TRBV10-1 with TRBJ2-1, with D possibly TRBD1 on 8 matching bases. This CDR3 is 15 amino acids long. Trimming cost V 5 bases and J 7 bases, with 18 bases left between them. Germline CDR1 is WNHNN and CDR2 is SYGVQD (reference sequence). As DNA, the CDR3 is TGCGCCAGCAGTCCTGGACAGGGAGGGAGGAATGAGCAGTTCTTC. This sequence encodes CASSPGQGGRNEQFF.

This clone has just one count. This chain links TRBV30 with TRBJ2-3; TRBD2 matches 12 bases. Germline lookup yields CDR1 GTSNPN and CDR2 SVGIG (reference sequence). The CDR3 has 15 amino acids. J lost 4 bases, V lost 1 base, and 3 bases had no gene match. CDR3 amino acids: CAWSETSGRPDTQYF. Here the CDR3 DNA reads TGTGCCTGGAGTGAGACTAGCGGGAGACCAGATACGCAGTATTTT.

This chain joins TRBV28 and TRBJ1-1, with D tentatively TRBD1 (5 bases). The CDR3 totals 13 residues. CDR1 MDHEN and CDR2 SYDVKM come from the germline V gene. V was shortened by 3 bases and J by 2 bases, with 7 bases between the two germline ends. CDR3 region: CASSLGPNTEAFF. CDR3 DNA: TGTGCCAGCAGTTTGGGGCCTAACACTGAAGCTTTCTTT.

The genes are TRBV7-2 and TRBJ2-1; TRBD1 aligns across 7 bases. Germline assignment: CDR1 SGHTA and CDR2 FQGNSA. V lost 3 bases and J lost 6; bases outside the gene matches: 8. This CDR3 has 15 amino acids. The CDR3 nucleotides read TGTGCCAGCAGCTTCGGGTCAGGGGGAACCAATGAGCAGTTCTTC. Residues: CASSFGSGGTNEQFF.

The chain carries TRBV2 and TRBJ2-1; D is perhaps TRBD2 (5 bases). Deletions cut 6 bases from V and 9 bases from J, with 9 bases between. Germline lookup yields CDR1 SNHLY and CDR2 FYNNEI. This CDR3 spans 11 amino acids. This CDR3 is CASRRGFEQFF. The CDR3 coding sequence is TGTGCCAGCAGACGCGGGTTTGAGCAGTTCTTC. The whole variable domain, remainder taken from reference TRBV2 and TRBJ2-1, is EPEVTQTPSHQVTQMGQEVILRCVPISNHLYFYWYRQILGQKVEFLVSFYNNEISEKSEIFDDQFSVERPDGSNFTLKIRSTKLEDSAMYFCASRRGFEQFFGPGTRLTVL.

This clone was counted only a few times. The chain recombines TRBV5-1 with TRBJ1-1, with TRBD1 as a possible D gene (6 bases). V dropped 3 bases and J dropped 0 bases, with 9 bases sitting between them. The CDR3 has 14 residues. CDR1 and CDR2 (germline): SGHRS, YFSETQ. The CDR3 bases are TGCGCCAGCAGCTCGACAGGACTGAACACTGAAGCTTTCTTT. Its protein product is CASSSTGLNTEAFF.

This clone was found once. V is TRBV19 and J is TRBJ1-5; weak D call: TRBD1 (6 bases). The CDR3 runs 14 residues. The germline gives CDR1 LNHDA, CDR2 SQIVND (reference sequence). V dropped 7 bases and J dropped 3 bases, with 13 bases sitting between them. Here the CDR3 DNA reads TGTGCCAGTAAACACAGGGTCGACAATCAGCCCCAGCATTTT. Its translation is CASKHRVDNQPQHF.

CDR3 region: CAWVDRGVTNEKLFF. The CDR3 nucleotides read TGTGCCTGGGTTGACAGGGGGGTAACTAATGAAAAACTGTTTTTT. The rearrangement joins TRBV30 to TRBJ1-4; 9 positions match TRBD1. Germline-derived CDR1 and CDR2 are GTSNPN and SVGIG (reference sequence). The CDR3 extends over 15 amino acids. Trimming cost V 5 bases and J 1 base; bases outside gene matches: 5.

The chain employs TRBV9 and TRBJ2-3; 12 bases agree with TRBD2. Germline CDR1 SGDLS, CDR2 YYNGEE. The V segment lost 4 bases and the J segment 4 bases; nucleotides outside the gene matches: 7. The CDR3 covers 16 residues. The chain's CDR3 is CASSSRLAGVADTQYF. The CDR3 DNA sequence: TGTGCCAGCAGCTCGAGACTAGCGGGAGTGGCAGATACGCAGTATTTT. The full variable domain, its missing parts supplied by reference TRBV9 and TRBJ2-3, is DSGVTQTPKHLITATGQRVTLRCSPRSGDLSVYWYQQSLDQGLQFLIQYYNGEERAKGNILERFSAQQFPDLHSELNLSSLELGDSALYFCASSSRLAGVADTQYFGPGTRLTVL.

The chain is built from TRBV19 and TRBJ1-1; 7 positions agree with TRBD1. With 5 bases clipped from V and 5 bases from J, the junction kept 14 bases outside the gene matches. This CDR3 comprises 16 residues. Germline-derived CDR1 and CDR2 are LNHDA and SQIVND (reference sequence). CDR3 in DNA: TGTGCCAGTAGTTACCCCCCAGGGGGTCGAGGAACTGAAGCTTTCTTT. Its translation is CASSYPPGGRGTEAFF. Full variable domain (rest looked up from reference TRBV19 and TRBJ1-1): DGGITQSPKYLFRKEGQNVTLSCEQNLNHDAMYWYRQDPGQGLRLIYYSQIVNDFQKGDIAEGYSVSREKKESFPLTVTSAQKNPTAFYLCASSYPPGGRGTEAFFGQGTRLTVV.

The rearrangement uses TRBV28 and TRBJ2-1; D remains unclear. CDR3 length equals 12 residues. Between the trimmed V and J ends, which lost 2 bases and 6 bases, there was a span of 5 bases. Germline V gene sequence: CDR1 MDHEN, CDR2 SYDVKM. The CDR3 is CASSLIRNEQFF. The CDR3 DNA is TGTGCCAGCAGTTTAATCCGCAATGAGCAGTTCTTC. The full variable domain, completed using reference TRBV28 and TRBJ2-1, is DVKVTQSSRYLVKRTGEKVFLECVQDMDHENMFWYRQDPGLGLRLIYFSYDVKMKEKGDIPEGYSVSREKKERFSLILESASTNQTSMYLCASSLIRNEQFFGPGTRLTVL.

In this sample, this clone turned up once. The rearrangement links TRBV7-2 to TRBJ1-4, with 7 bases fitting TRBD1. The V segment lost 2 bases and the J segment 2 bases; nucleotides outside the gene matches: 8. The CDR3 contains 17 residues. The germline V gene encodes CDR1 SGHTA and CDR2 FQGNSA. The chain's CDR3 is CASSLRPRTGTNEKLFF. The CDR3 DNA reads as TGTGCCAGCAGCTTAAGACCTAGGACAGGTACTAATGAAAAACTGTTTTTT.

The chain employs TRBV2 and TRBJ2-1, with 12 bases identical to TRBD2. Looked up from germline, CDR1 is SNHLY and CDR2 is FYNNEI. The CDR3 totals 20 residues. Trimming cost V 2 bases and J 3 bases; bases outside gene matches: 14. The CDR3 nucleotides are TGTGCCAGCAGTGAATTAAGGACACCGGGACTAGCGGGCTACTACAATGAGCAGTTCTTC. Its protein is CASSELRTPGLAGYYNEQFF.

This clone appeared once. The CDR3 coding sequence is TGTGCCGCCAGGACAGGGGGCGATCAGCCCCAGCATTTT. Amino acids: CAARTGGDQPQHF. The chain links TRBV10-3 to TRBJ1-5; the match to TRBD1 covers 11 bases. The CDR3 sequence is 13 residues long. The junction had 5 bases not matched to a gene; V was cut back by 11 bases and J by 5 bases. The V gene's germline CDR1 is ENHRY and CDR2 SYGVKD.

The chain uses TRBV4-1 and TRBJ2-3, with TRBD1 as a possible D gene (5 bases). The CDR3 loop spans 15 amino acids. Trimming removed 3 bases at V and 2 bases at J, with 12 bases between. In germline, CDR1 is MGHRA, CDR2 YSYEKL. CDR3 bases: TGCGCCAGCAGCCAGGGTAGGGGAAACACAGATACGCAGTATTTT. Translation gives CASSQGRGNTDTQYF.

The gene calls are TRBV5-6 and TRBJ2-7; TRBD1 might be the D (5 bases). The CDR3 extends over 12 amino acids. Germline CDR1 reads SGHDT; CDR2 reads YYEEEE. V lost 4 bases, J lost 6 bases, and 11 bases lay in between. The CDR3 loop is CASSLRGSEQYF. The DNA of the CDR3 is TGTGCCAGCAGCCTTAGGGGATCCGAGCAGTACTTC. Supplemented by reference TRBV5-6 and TRBJ2-7, the full variable domain reads DAGVTQSPTHLIKTRGQQVTLRCSPKSGHDTVSWYQQALGQGPQFIFQYYEEEERQRGNFPDRFSGHQFPNYSSELNVNALLLGDSALYLCASSLRGSEQYFGPGTRLTVT.

The chain employs TRBV7-9 and TRBJ1-4; D is unresolved. Germline V gives CDR1 SEHNR, CDR2 FQNEAQ (reference sequence). Trimming took 0 bases from V and 5 from J, leaving 7 bases between them. CDR3 length: 14 residues. CDR3 sequence reads: CASSLANLNEKLFF. The CDR3 region has the DNA TGTGCCAGCAGCTTAGCGAACCTAAATGAAAAACTGTTTTTT.

V is TRBV7-2 and J is TRBJ2-7; D is undetermined. V was clipped by 1 base and J by 4 bases, with 8 bases between them. Looked up from germline, CDR1 is SGHTA and CDR2 is FQGNSA. The CDR3 loop spans 13 amino acids. CDR3 sequence (DNA): TGTGCCAGCAGCTTAGGACACTCTTACGAGCAGTACTTC. Protein: CASSLGHSYEQYF.

The genes are TRBV4-3 and TRBJ1-5; D is possibly TRBD1 (5 bases). Germline lookup yields CDR1 LGHNA and CDR2 YSLEER. The CDR3 sequence is 14 residues long. V was pared by 0 bases and J by 7 bases, with 10 bases between. The CDR3: CASSQELRDQPQHF. CDR3 nucleotides: TGCGCCAGCAGCCAAGAATTGCGGGACCAGCCCCAGCATTTT.

J is TRBJ2-3 and V is TRBV4-1; 15 bases agree with TRBD2. Trimming removed 4 bases from V and 2 bases from J; junction bases left unmatched: 7. CDR1 and CDR2 from the germline V gene are MGHRA and YSYEKL. CDR3 length: 18 residues. CDR3 sequence: CASSRGLAGGLNTDTQYF. For the CDR3, the DNA is TGCGCCAGCAGCCGGGGACTAGCGGGAGGTCTTAACACAGATACGCAGTATTTT.

The chain is built from TRBV25-1 and TRBJ1-3; possible D gene TRBD1, 6 bases. Germline V CDR1 and CDR2: MGHDK, SYGVNS. Trimming left V 4 bases short and J 5 bases short, with 9 bases between. The CDR3 sequence is 13 residues long. The CDR3 sequence: CASSARDRNTIYF. The CDR3 DNA is TGTGCCAGCAGTGCACGGGACAGAAACACCATATATTTT. The full variable domain, its missing parts supplied by reference TRBV25-1 and TRBJ1-3, is EADIYQTPRYLVIGTGKKITLECSQTMGHDKMYWYQQDPGMELHLIHYSYGVNSTEKGDLSSESTVSRIRTEHFPLTLESARPSHTSQYLCASSARDRNTIYFGEGSWLTVV.

This chain links TRBV7-6 with TRBJ1-1, with a tentative D call TRBD1 (5 bases). The CDR3 has 15 residues. The ends were cut back, 1 base at V and 4 bases at J, with 13 bases in the middle. Germline V lookup: CDR1 SGHVS, CDR2 FNYEAQ. The chain's CDR3 is CASSLEGVGGTEAFF. The CDR3 coding sequence is TGTGCCAGCAGCTTAGAGGGTGTGGGGGGCACTGAAGCTTTCTTT.

This sequence joins TRBV5-1 and TRBJ1-2, with D uncertain. V shed 4 bases and J shed 1 base, with 11 bases lying between them. CDR1 SGHRS and CDR2 YFSETQ come from the germline V gene. CDR3 length: 14 amino acids. This CDR3 is CASSPEEGNYGYTF. CDR3 in DNA: TGCGCCAGCAGCCCGGAGGAGGGTAACTATGGCTACACCTTC.

Points on this clone: Because the CDR3's place on the DNA is in doubt, the DNA is left out and the CDR3 is given as listed by TCRdb. The V call is TRBV7-9, the J call TRBJ1-2; the listed D gene, TRBD1, was not tested against the DNA. The CDR3 has 13 amino acids, counting both end residues. CDR1 and CDR2 (germline): SEHNR, FQNEAQ (reference sequence). The CDR3 sequence is CASSFGTGSLDTF.

Only a few counts were recorded for this clone. The chain couples TRBV28 to TRBJ2-7, with D hard to call. The V end lost 7 bases, the J end lost 1 base, and 8 bases lay between the germline ends. The CDR3 is 12 amino acids. The germline CDR1 and CDR2 sequences are MDHEN and SYDVKM. The CDR3 nucleotides are TGTGCCAGCACCTCGCGTTCCTACGAGCAGTACTTC. This sequence encodes CASTSRSYEQYF.

V gene TRBV5-1 combines with J gene TRBJ2-5, with 9 nucleotides matching TRBD1. Looked up from germline, CDR1 is SGHRS and CDR2 is YFSETQ. With 3 bases clipped from V and 5 bases from J, the junction kept 8 bases outside the gene matches. CDR3 length equals 15 residues. This CDR3 is CASSWDRDPGETQYF. The CDR3 DNA sequence: TGCGCCAGCAGCTGGGACAGGGATCCTGGGGAGACCCAGTACTTC.

As DNA, the CDR3 is TGTGCCAGCAGCCGCACAGGGGGAGGGGATCAGCCCCAGCATTTT. This gives the protein CASSRTGGGDQPQHF. The chain recombines TRBV7-8 with TRBJ1-5; 8 nucleotides line up with TRBD1. This CDR3 has 15 amino acids. Germline loops: CDR1 SGHVS, CDR2 FQNEAQ. V gave up 5 bases and J gave up 5 bases; unmatched junction bases: 8.

This rearrangement joins TRBV7-2 to TRBJ1-4; D is perhaps TRBD1 (5 bases). This CDR3 comprises 15 residues. Germline lookup yields CDR1 SGHTA and CDR2 FQGNSA. Deletions cut 3 bases from V and 3 bases from J, with 11 bases between. The CDR3 region is CASSFGGAPNEKLFF. The DNA of the CDR3 is TGTGCCAGCAGCTTTGGAGGGGCCCCTAATGAAAAACTGTTTTTT.

This clone was found once. This chain connects TRBV7-2 to TRBJ2-7; 9 bases line up with TRBD1. Germline loops: CDR1 SGHTA, CDR2 FQGNSA. The CDR3 has 14 amino acids. Losses at the gene ends were 4 bases for V and 5 bases for J; bases not matched to a gene: 6. CDR3 sequence reads: CASSWGQGSHEQYF. DNA for the CDR3: TGTGCCAGCAGCTGGGGACAGGGAAGCCACGAGCAGTACTTC. Supplemented by reference TRBV7-2 and TRBJ2-7, the full variable domain reads GAGVSQSPSNKVTEKGKDVELRCDPISGHTALYWYRQSLGQGLEFLIYFQGNSAPDKSGLPSDRFSAERTGGSVSTLTIQRTQQEDSAVYLCASSWGQGSHEQYFGPGTRLTVT.

This chain connects TRBV10-2 to TRBJ2-3; 10 nucleotides agree with TRBD2. Germline-derived CDR1 and CDR2 are WSHSY and SAAADI. With V trimmed by 10 bases and J by 5 bases, 12 bases remained unmatched. The CDR3 sequence is 15 residues long. The chain's CDR3 is CATDPSGRAGDTQYF. CDR3 in DNA: TGCGCCACCGATCCCAGCGGGAGGGCTGGAGATACGCAGTATTTT.